This TCR beta chain was sequenced in a study of radiotherapy plus CTLA-4 blockade in lung cancer. Profiled with immunoSEQ multiplex PCR; TCRdb holds only in-frame clones, not every one. The table has tens of thousands of clones, roughly three quarters seen once. This CDR3 comprises 13 residues. V was pared by 7 bases and J by 7 bases, with 9 bases of the junction left unmatched. Germline V gene sequence: CDR1 MNHEY, CDR2 SVGAGI. This chain links TRBV6-5 with TRBJ2-5, with TRBD1 matching over 7 bases. This TCR derives from a human donor with non-small cell lung cancer who had a complete response to radiotherapy plus ipilimumab. The sample here was peripheral blood, taken from a patient treated with radiotherapy plus ipilimumab. The CDR3 region is CASKRDREGTQYF. CDR3 DNA sequence: TGTGCCAGCAAAAGGGACAGAGAAGGGACCCAGTACTTC.